The entry below gives a single T cell receptor (beta chain) sequence along with its context. These data come from a study of control samples from healthy donors and cancer patients. This table comes from immunoSEQ multiplex PCR, and its TCRdb copy is limited to in-frame clones, with some not included. This sample has roughly 81,000 clones, with approximately 82% found just once. CDR3 length: 14 residues. V lost 5 bases, J lost 8 bases, and 7 bases stayed unmatched. The germline V gene has CDR1 LNHDA and CDR2 SQIVND (reference sequence). The chain is built from TRBV19 and TRBJ2-1; 9 bases map to TRBD1. This sequence originates from a man aged 60 to 69 with head and neck cancer. Sequenced: PBMCs. CDR3 coding DNA: TGTGCCAGTAGTCCTACGGGACAGGGACATGAGCAGTTCTTC. Protein sequence: CASSPTGQGHEQFF.